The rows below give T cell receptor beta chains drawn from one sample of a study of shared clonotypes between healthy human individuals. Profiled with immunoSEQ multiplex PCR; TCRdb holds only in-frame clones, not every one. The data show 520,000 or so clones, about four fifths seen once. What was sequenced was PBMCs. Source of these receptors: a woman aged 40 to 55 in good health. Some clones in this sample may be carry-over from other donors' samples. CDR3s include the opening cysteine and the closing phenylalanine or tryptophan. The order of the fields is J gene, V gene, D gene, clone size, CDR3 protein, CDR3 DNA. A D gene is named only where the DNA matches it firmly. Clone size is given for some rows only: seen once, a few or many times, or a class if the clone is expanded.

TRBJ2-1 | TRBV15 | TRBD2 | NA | CATSGSGTSGTSTLNEQFF | TGTGCCACCAGCGGTTCCGGGACTAGCGGGACAAGCACCCTCAATGAGCAGTTCTTC
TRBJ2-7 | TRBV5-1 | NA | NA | CASSSQGPTYEQYF | TGCGCCAGCAGCTCACAGGGCCCCACCTACGAGCAGTACTTC
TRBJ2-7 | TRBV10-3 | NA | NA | CATQDTYSYEQYF | TGTGCCACCCAGGACACCTACTCCTACGAGCAGTACTTC
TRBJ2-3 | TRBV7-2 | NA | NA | CASSLALEVPTDTQYF | TGTGCCAGCAGCTTAGCCCTAGAAGTCCCCACAGATACGCAGTATTTT
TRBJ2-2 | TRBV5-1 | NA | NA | CASSLGVEGGELFF | TGCGCCAGCAGCTTGGGCGTGGAGGGCGGGGAGCTGTTTTTT
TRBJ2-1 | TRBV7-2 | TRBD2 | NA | CASSLISGSYNEQFF | TGTGCCAGCAGCTTAATTAGCGGGAGCTACAATGAGCAGTTCTTC
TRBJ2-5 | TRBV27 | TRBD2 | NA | CASSLSGLAGRYQETQYF | TGTGCCAGCAGTTTATCGGGACTAGCGGGGAGGTACCAAGAGACCCAGTACTTC
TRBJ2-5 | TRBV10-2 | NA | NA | CASKGGGSQETQYF | TGCGCCAGCAAGGGTGGCGGATCCCAAGAGACCCAGTACTTC
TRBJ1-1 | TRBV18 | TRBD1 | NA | CASSPDRVGTEAFF | TGTGCCAGCTCACCCGACAGGGTGGGCACTGAAGCTTTCTTT
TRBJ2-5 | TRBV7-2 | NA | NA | CASTASWSQETQYF | TGTGCCAGCACTGCGTCTTGGAGTCAAGAGACCCAGTACTTC
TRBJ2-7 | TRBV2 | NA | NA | CASAARTPEQYF | TGTGCCAGCGCCGCCCGGACACCGGAGCAGTACTTC
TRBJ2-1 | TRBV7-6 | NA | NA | CASSLAGVAGQNEQFF | TGTGCCAGCAGCCTAGCTGGGGTAGCGGGACAGAATGAGCAGTTCTTC
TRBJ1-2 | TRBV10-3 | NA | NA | CATLGTGYTF | TGTGCCACCCTTGGCACCGGCTACACCTTC
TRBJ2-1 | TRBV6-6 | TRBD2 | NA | CASRAGLAVNNEQFF | TGTGCCAGCAGGGCGGGACTAGCGGTTAACAATGAGCAGTTCTTC
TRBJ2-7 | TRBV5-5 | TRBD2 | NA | CASSLEASGRLYEQYF | TGTGCCAGCAGCTTGGAGGCTAGCGGGAGGTTGTACGAGCAGTACTTC
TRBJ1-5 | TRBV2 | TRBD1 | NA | CASSGTGQGQPQHF | TGTGCCAGCAGTGGGACAGGGCAGGGGCAGCCCCAGCATTTT
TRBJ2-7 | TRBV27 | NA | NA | CASSTRTVGFPYEQYF | TGTGCCAGCAGTACAAGGACAGTTGGATTTCCCTACGAGCAGTACTTC
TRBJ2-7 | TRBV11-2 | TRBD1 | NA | CASSLVADRAYEQYF | TGTGCCAGCAGCTTAGTGGCGGACAGGGCGTACGAGCAGTACTTC
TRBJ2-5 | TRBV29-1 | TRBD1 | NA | CSVARTGGAETQYF | TGCAGCGTAGCTAGGACAGGGGGTGCAGAGACCCAGTACTTC
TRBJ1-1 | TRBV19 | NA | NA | CASSYTLNTEAFF | TGTGCCAGTAGTTATACATTGAACACTGAAGCTTTCTTT
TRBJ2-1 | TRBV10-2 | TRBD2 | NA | CASSRGIGLAGANEQFF | TGCGCCAGCAGCCGGGGAATAGGACTAGCGGGGGCCAATGAGCAGTTCTTC
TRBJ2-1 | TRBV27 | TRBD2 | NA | CASTSYAGGAYNEQFF | TGTGCCAGCACTTCTTATGCGGGGGGTGCCTACAATGAGCAGTTCTTC
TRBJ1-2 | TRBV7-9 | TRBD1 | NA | CASSSSGQLYGYTF | TGTGCCAGCAGCTCCTCGGGACAGCTCTATGGCTACACCTTC
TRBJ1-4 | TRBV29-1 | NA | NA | CSVGLSNNEKLFF | TGCAGCGTTGGTCTCAGCAATAATGAAAAACTGTTTTTT
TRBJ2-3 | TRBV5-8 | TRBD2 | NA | CASSRSGRDTDTQYF | TGTGCCAGCAGCCGGAGCGGGAGGGACACAGATACGCAGTATTTT
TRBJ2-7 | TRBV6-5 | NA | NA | CASSYSWALGIDEQYF | TGTGCCAGCAGTTACTCCTGGGCCCTGGGGATCGACGAGCAGTACTTC
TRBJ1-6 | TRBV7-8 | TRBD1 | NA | CASSAGTGGNSPLHF | TGTGCCAGCAGCGCCGGGACAGGGGGTAATTCACCCCTCCACTTT
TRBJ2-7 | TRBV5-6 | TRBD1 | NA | CASSGGQGYEQYF | TGTGCCAGCAGCGGCGGACAGGGCTACGAGCAGTACTTC
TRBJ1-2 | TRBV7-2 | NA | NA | CASSLESGNYGYTF | TGTGCCAGCAGCTTAGAGTCGGGTAACTATGGCTACACCTTC
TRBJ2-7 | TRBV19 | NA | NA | CASSIEGTRGTYEQYF | TGTGCCAGTAGTATAGAAGGGACCAGGGGAACCTACGAGCAGTACTTC
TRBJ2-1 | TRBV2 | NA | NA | CASSPDRAGDNEQFF | TGTGCCAGCAGTCCTGACAGGGCGGGGGATAATGAGCAGTTCTTC
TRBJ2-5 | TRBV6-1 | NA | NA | CASSAEGFGTQYF | TGTGCCAGCAGTGCCGAGGGGTTCGGGACCCAGTACTTC
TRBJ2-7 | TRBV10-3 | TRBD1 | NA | CAIRSGTGGDEQYF | TGTGCCATCAGATCCGGGACAGGGGGCGACGAGCAGTACTTC
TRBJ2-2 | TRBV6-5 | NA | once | CASSSAGSGTGELFF | TGTGCCAGCAGTTCTGCCGGATCGGGCACCGGGGAGCTGTTTTTT
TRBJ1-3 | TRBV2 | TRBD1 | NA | CASSEFEGQLLRWRNTIYF | TGTGCCAGCAGTGAATTCGAGGGACAGCTACTCCGTTGGCGAAACACCATATATTTT
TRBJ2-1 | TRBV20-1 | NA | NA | CSVRSYNEQFF | TGCAGTGTTCGATCCTACAATGAGCAGTTCTTC
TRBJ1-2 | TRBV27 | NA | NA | CASSLKQGVYGYTF | TGTGCCAGCAGTCTTAAACAGGGCGTGTATGGCTACACCTTC
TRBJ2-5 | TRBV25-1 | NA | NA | CASSESGLRQETQYF | TGTGCCAGCAGTGAATCGGGGTTGAGGCAAGAGACCCAGTACTTC
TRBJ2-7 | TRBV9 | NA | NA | CASSVGDGSSYEQYF | TGTGCCAGCAGCGTAGGGGACGGATCCTCCTACGAGCAGTACTTC
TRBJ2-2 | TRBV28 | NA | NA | CASAGASFYAGELFF | TGTGCCAGCGCGGGGGCTAGCTTTTATGCCGGGGAGCTGTTTTTT
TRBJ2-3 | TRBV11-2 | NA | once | CASSSPGSSDTQYF | TGTGCCAGCAGCTCCCCGGGTAGCTCAGATACGCAGTATTTT
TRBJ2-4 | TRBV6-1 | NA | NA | CASSVFPGGVKNIQYF | TGTGCCAGCAGTGTTTTTCCGGGGGGCGTCAAAAACATTCAGTACTTC
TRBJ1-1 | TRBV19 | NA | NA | CASSMGAGRNTEAFF | TGTGCCAGTAGTATGGGGGCCGGGCGGAACACTGAAGCTTTCTTT
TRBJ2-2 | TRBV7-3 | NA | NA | CASSLIGKAGELFF | TGTGCCAGCAGCTTAATAGGGAAGGCCGGGGAGCTGTTTTTT